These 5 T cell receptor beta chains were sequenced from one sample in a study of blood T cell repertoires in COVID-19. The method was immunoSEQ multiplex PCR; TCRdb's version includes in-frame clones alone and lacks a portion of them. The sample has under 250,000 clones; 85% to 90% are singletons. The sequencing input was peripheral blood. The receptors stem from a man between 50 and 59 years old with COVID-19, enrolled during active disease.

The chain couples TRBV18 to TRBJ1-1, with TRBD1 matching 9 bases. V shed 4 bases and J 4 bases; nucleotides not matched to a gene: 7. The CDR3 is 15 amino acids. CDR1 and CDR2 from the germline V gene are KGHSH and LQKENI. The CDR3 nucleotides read TGTGCCAGCTCACTACAGGGGGCGCAGGGCACTGAAGCTTTCTTT. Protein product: CASSLQGAQGTEAFF. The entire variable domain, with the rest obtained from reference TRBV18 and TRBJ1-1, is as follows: NAGVMQNPRHLVRRRGQEARLRCSPMKGHSHVYWYRQLPEEGLKFMVYLQKENIIDESGMPKERFSAEFPKEGPSILRIQQVVRGDSAAYFCASSLQGAQGTEAFFGQGTRLTVV.

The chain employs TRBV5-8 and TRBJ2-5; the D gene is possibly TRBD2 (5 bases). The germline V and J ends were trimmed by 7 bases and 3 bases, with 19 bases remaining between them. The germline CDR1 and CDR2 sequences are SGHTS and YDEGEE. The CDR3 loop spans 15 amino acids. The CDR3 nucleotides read TGTGCCAGCTCAAGGTTAGGACCGGGAAAAGAGACCCAGTACTTC. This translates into CASSRLGPGKETQYF.

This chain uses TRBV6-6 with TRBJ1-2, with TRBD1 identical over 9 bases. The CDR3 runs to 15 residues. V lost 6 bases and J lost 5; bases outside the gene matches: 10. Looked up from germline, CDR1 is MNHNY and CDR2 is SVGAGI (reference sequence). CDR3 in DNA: TGTGCCAGCAGGGGACAGGGTACGGACCCTTATGGCTACACCTTC. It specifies CASRGQGTDPYGYTF.

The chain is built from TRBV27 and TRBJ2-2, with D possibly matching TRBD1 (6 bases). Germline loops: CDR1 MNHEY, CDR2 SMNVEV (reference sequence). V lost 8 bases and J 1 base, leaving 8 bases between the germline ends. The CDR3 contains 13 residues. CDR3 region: CASGTQNTGELFF. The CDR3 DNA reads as TGTGCCAGCGGGACACAGAACACCGGGGAGCTGTTTTTT.

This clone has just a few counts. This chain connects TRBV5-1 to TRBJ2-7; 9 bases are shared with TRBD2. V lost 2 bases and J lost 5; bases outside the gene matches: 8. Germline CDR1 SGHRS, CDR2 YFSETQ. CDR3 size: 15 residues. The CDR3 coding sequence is TGCGCCAGCAGCTTCATAGCGGGAGAAGGCCACGAGCAGTACTTC. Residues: CASSFIAGEGHEQYF.